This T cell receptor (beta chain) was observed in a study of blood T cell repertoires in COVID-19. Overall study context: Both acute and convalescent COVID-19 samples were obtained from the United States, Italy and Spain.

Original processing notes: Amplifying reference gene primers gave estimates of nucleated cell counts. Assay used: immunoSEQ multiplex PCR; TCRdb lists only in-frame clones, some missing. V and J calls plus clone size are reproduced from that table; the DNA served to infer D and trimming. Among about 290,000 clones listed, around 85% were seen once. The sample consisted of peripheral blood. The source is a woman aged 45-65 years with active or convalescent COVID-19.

In nucleotides, the CDR3 is TGCGCCAGCAGCCAAATGGGACTCCAGAACTATGGCTACACCTTC. As protein: CASSQMGLQNYGYTF. V gene TRBV4-1 combines with J gene TRBJ1-2, with D perhaps TRBD1 (5 bases). Germline loops: CDR1 MGHRA, CDR2 YSYEKL. The CDR3 consists of 15 residues. V shed 2 bases and J shed 2 bases, with 12 bases lying between them.